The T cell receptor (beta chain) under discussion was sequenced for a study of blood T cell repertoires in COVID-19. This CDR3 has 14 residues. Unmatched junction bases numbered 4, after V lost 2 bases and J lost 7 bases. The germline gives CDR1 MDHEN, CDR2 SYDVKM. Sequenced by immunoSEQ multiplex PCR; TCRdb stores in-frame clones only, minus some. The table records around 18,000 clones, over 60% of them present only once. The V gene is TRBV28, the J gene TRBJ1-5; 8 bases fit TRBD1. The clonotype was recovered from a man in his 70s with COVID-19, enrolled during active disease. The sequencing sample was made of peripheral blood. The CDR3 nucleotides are TGTGCCAGCAGTTTAACAGGGGGTGGGCAGCCCCAGCATTTT. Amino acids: CASSLTGGGQPQHF.